These 28 T cell receptor beta chains originate from one sample sequenced in a study of cytomegalovirus exposure and HLA in healthy donors. Use of 60 Vbeta and 13 Jbeta primers characterized the PCR. Profiled with immunoSEQ multiplex PCR; TCRdb holds only in-frame clones, not every one. In the table there are 150,000 to 200,000 clones, more than 85% of which are singletons. Sample: PBMCs. The receptors here all came from a woman under 30 in good health and CMV-seronegative.

V gene TRBV7-2 combines with J gene TRBJ1-5; 9 nucleotides agree with TRBD1. Germline CDR1 is SGHTA and CDR2 is FQGNSA. The CDR3 runs to 17 residues. Trimming at V came to 1 base and at J to 7 bases, leaving 11 bases not matched to a gene. CDR3 sequence (DNA): TGTGCCAGCAGCTTAGGGGCCGTGACAGGGGGTTGGCAGCCCCAGCATTTT. Protein: CASSLGAVTGGWQPQHF.

The V gene is TRBV7-2, the J gene TRBJ1-2; D might be TRBD1 (6 bases). Germline CDR1 is SGHTA and CDR2 is FQGNSA. The length of the CDR3 is 14 residues. V gave up 4 bases and J gave up 2 bases, with 11 bases separating them. CDR3: CASSYWGHNYGYTF. The CDR3 coding sequence is TGTGCCAGCAGCTACTGGGGACACAACTATGGCTACACCTTC.

This chain's CDR3 is CASSPGGGFGQETQYF. The DNA of the CDR3 is TGTGCCAGCAGCCCCGGGGGGGGGTTTGGCCAAGAGACCCAGTACTTC. This chain connects TRBV28 to TRBJ2-5, with 8 bases matching TRBD2. CDR1 is MDHEN, CDR2 SYDVKM, per germline. The CDR3 consists of 16 residues. Unmatched junction bases numbered 10, after V lost 6 bases and J lost 1 base.

The chain carries TRBV28 and TRBJ1-1; D is unclear. CDR1 and CDR2 from the germline V gene are MDHEN and SYDVKM. Trimming pared 5 bases from V and 1 base from J, leaving 20 bases between. This CDR3 contains 17 residues. CDR3 sequence reads: CASSRPAGGYSNTEAFF. The CDR3 coding sequence is TGTGCCAGCAGTCGACCGGCCGGAGGATATTCGAACACTGAAGCTTTCTTT.

The chain has TRBV11-3 and TRBJ2-3; D is perhaps TRBD1 (6 bases). The CDR3 runs 16 residues. The germline V and J ends were trimmed by 5 bases and 1 base, with 16 bases remaining between them. Germline lookup yields CDR1 SGHNT and CDR2 YENEEA. The CDR3 spells CASSQGGWVGTDTQYF. The DNA for the CDR3 is TGTGCCAGCAGCCAAGGGGGTTGGGTCGGCACAGATACGCAGTATTTT. Drawing the rest from reference TRBV11-3 and TRBJ2-3, the complete variable domain is EAGVVQSPRYKIIEKKQPVAFWCNPISGHNTLYWYLQNLGQGPELLIRYENEEAVDDSQLPKDRFSAERLKGVDSTLKIQPAELGDSAVYLCASSQGGWVGTDTQYFGPGTRLTVL.

J is TRBJ1-2 and V is TRBV6-5, with 8 bases matching TRBD1. J gave up 4 bases and V 0 bases, and 7 bases lay outside the gene matches. Germline values: CDR1 MNHEY, CDR2 SVGAGI. The CDR3 is 16 amino acids. The CDR3 spells CASSYSWTGTSYGYTF. CDR3 in DNA: TGTGCCAGCAGTTACTCTTGGACAGGGACCTCCTATGGCTACACCTTC.

For the CDR3, the DNA is TGTGCCAGCAGGACCAGTGGGACTAGCGGGAGCTACGAGCAGTACTTC. This sequence encodes CASRTSGTSGSYEQYF. The chain is built from TRBV28 and TRBJ2-7; 14 bases are a match to TRBD2. The germline V gene has CDR1 MDHEN and CDR2 SYDVKM. The CDR3 has 16 residues. V lost 6 bases and J lost 3; bases outside the gene matches: 7.

V and J are TRBV6-5 and TRBJ1-2; TRBD1 matches at 10 bases. The CDR3 runs to 14 residues. CDR1 MNHEY and CDR2 SVGAGI come from the germline V gene. The trim removed 5 bases at V and 8 bases at J, leaving 8 bases unmatched. The chain's CDR3 is CASSDWTGGQGYTF. As DNA, the CDR3 is TGTGCCAGCAGTGATTGGACAGGGGGTCAGGGCTACACCTTC.

The V gene is TRBV5-4, the J gene TRBJ2-7; 8 bases map to TRBD2. The CDR3 is 15 amino acids. The V gene's germline CDR1 is SGHNT and CDR2 YYREEE (reference sequence). V shed 4 bases and J 0 bases; nucleotides not matched to a gene: 6. The CDR3 region has the DNA TGTGCCAGCAGCCGGGGGGGGCAGTCCTCCTACGAGCAGTACTTC. Its protein product is CASSRGGQSSYEQYF.

The rearrangement joins TRBV14 to TRBJ2-7; D is unclear. Germline V gene data show CDR1 as SGHDN and CDR2 as FVKESK. With 0 bases removed from V and 6 bases from J, the gap between germline ends came to 6 bases. This CDR3 is built from 12 residues. In nucleotides, the CDR3 is TGTGCCAGCAGCCAAGATATCTTCGAGCAGTACTTC. Amino acids: CASSQDIFEQYF.

V and J are TRBV4-2 and TRBJ1-2, with D perhaps TRBD1 (5 bases). Per the germline V gene, CDR1 is LGHNA and CDR2 is YNFKEQ. V lost 0 bases and J 2 bases, leaving 13 bases between the germline ends. The CDR3 extends over 16 amino acids. The CDR3 here is CASSQEEGPPNYGYTF. Here the CDR3 DNA reads TGTGCCAGCAGCCAAGAGGAGGGACCACCAAACTATGGCTACACCTTC.

This clone was seen many times. The chain couples TRBV6-1 to TRBJ1-4; no firm D call. Germline V gene lookup returns CDR1 MNHNS and CDR2 SASEGT. The CDR3 spans 14 residues. V lost 4 bases and J 7 bases, leaving 13 bases between the germline ends. The CDR3 loop reads CASSVSPESEKLFF. CDR3 coding DNA: TGTGCCAGCAGTGTTAGTCCCGAGAGTGAAAAACTGTTTTTT.

In this sample, this clone turned up once. V and J are TRBV30 and TRBJ1-5; 10 nucleotides align to TRBD1. Trimming removed 0 bases from V and 6 bases from J; junction bases left unmatched: 5. Germline CDR1 is GTSNPN and CDR2 is SVGIG (reference sequence). The CDR3 consists of 15 residues. DNA of the CDR3: TGTGCCTGGAGTGTAAAGGGGGACAGGGGTCAGCCCCAGCATTTT. Translating gives CAWSVKGDRGQPQHF. The whole variable domain, filled in from reference TRBV30 and TRBJ1-5, reads SQTIHQWPATLVQPVGSPLSLECTVEGTSNPNLYWYRQAAGRGLQLLFYSVGIGQISSEVPQNLSASRPQDRQFILSSKKLLLSDSGFYLCAWSVKGDRGQPQHFGDGTRLSIL.

V and J are TRBV28 and TRBJ2-7, with D perhaps matching TRBD2 (5 bases). The germline V gene has CDR1 MDHEN and CDR2 SYDVKM. The V end was cut by 6 bases, the J end by 7 bases, with 13 bases between. CDR3 size: 12 residues. CDR3 sequence: CASRPSPGEQYF. DNA of the CDR3: TGTGCCAGCAGACCATCCCCGGGGGAGCAGTACTTC.

V gene TRBV6-5 combines with J gene TRBJ2-7; 10 nucleotides agree with TRBD2. CDR1 is MNHEY and CDR2 is SVGAGI in the germline V gene. The CDR3 contains 15 residues. Losses at the gene ends were 7 bases for V and 2 bases for J; bases not matched to a gene: 8. The CDR3 sequence is CASMSGRAVAYEQYF. Written as DNA, the CDR3 is TGTGCCAGCATGAGCGGGAGGGCTGTAGCCTACGAGCAGTACTTC.

CDR3 protein: CASSDRGTDTQYF. As DNA, the CDR3 is TGTGCCAGTTCGGACAGGGGCACAGATACGCAGTATTTT. The chain links TRBV19 to TRBJ2-3, with 8 bases that match TRBD1. The CDR3 length is 13 residues. Germline values: CDR1 LNHDA, CDR2 SQIVND (reference sequence). The junction had 2 bases not matched to a gene; V was cut back by 8 bases and J by 1 base.

This clone was seen more than once but under ten times. This chain connects TRBV10-3 to TRBJ1-1; TRBD1 agrees at 9 bases. The junction had 11 bases not matched to a gene; V was cut back by 4 bases and J by 8 bases. Germline loops: CDR1 ENHRY, CDR2 SYGVKD. This CDR3 is built from 15 residues. The CDR3 nucleotides are TGTGCCATCAGTGCGCGAGGACAGGGGACCGGGGAAGCTTTCTTT. It codes for CAISARGQGTGEAFF.

The chain combines TRBV19 with TRBJ1-5; 7 bases agree with TRBD1. The CDR3 is 14 amino acids. Germline assignment: CDR1 LNHDA and CDR2 SQIVND (reference sequence). Trimming at V came to 3 bases and at J to 7 bases, leaving 6 bases not matched to a gene. The CDR3 sequence is CASSIDYRGQPQHF. CDR3 nucleotide sequence: TGTGCCAGTAGTATCGATTACAGGGGACAGCCCCAGCATTTT.

The genes are TRBV6-4 and TRBJ2-7, with D perhaps TRBD1 (5 bases). The CDR3 length is 13 residues. Germline V gives CDR1 MRHNA, CDR2 SNTAGT. Trimming shortened V by 3 bases and J by 3 bases, and 9 bases separated the two germline ends. The CDR3 DNA reads as TGTGCCAGCAGTGATAGACAGCGCTACGAGCAGTACTTC. Its protein is CASSDRQRYEQYF.

Worth noting for this clone: The junction departs from germline at one end; a sequencing error may be responsible. This sequence joins TRBV7-7 and TRBJ1-5; D call uncertain. The CDR3 is 13 residues long. Germline V gene data show CDR1 as SSHAT and CDR2 as FNYEAQ (reference sequence). CDR3 loop: CASSLTPGQPQHF. CDR3 nucleotide sequence: TGTGCTAGCAGCTTAACCCCCGGTCAGCCCCAGCATTTT.

The CDR3 coding sequence is TGTGCCAGCAGCTCCCGACAGGGGGTGCGGGAGACCCAGTACTTC. Translated: CASSSRQGVRETQYF. V is TRBV7-9 and J is TRBJ2-5; 9 bases line up with TRBD1. The CDR3 runs 15 residues. Losses at the gene ends were 4 bases for V and 5 bases for J; bases not matched to a gene: 8. CDR1 is SEHNR, CDR2 FQNEAQ, per germline (reference sequence).

With regard to this clone: At one end the junction does not follow the germline gene, possibly because of a read error. The chain combines TRBV6-6 with TRBJ1-2, with 8 bases identical to TRBD1. Per the germline V gene, CDR1 is MNHNY and CDR2 is SVGAGI (reference sequence). The CDR3 is made up of 15 amino acids. The CDR3 region is CASSYRDRSNYGHTF. DNA of the CDR3: TGTGCCAGCAGTTACAGGGACAGGTCTAACTATGGCCACACCTTC.

The rearrangement uses TRBV11-3 and TRBJ2-3, with TRBD2 matching 9 bases. Germline CDR1 is SGHNT and CDR2 is YENEEA. The CDR3 runs 14 residues. Germline trimming cut 7 bases from V and 1 base from J; bases unmatched to any gene: 3. CDR3 protein: CASNIAGGTDTQYF. CDR3 DNA sequence: TGTGCCAGCAACATAGCGGGGGGCACAGATACGCAGTATTTT.

The chain links TRBV6-6 to TRBJ1-5; D is undetermined. From germline, CDR1 is MNHNY and CDR2 SVGAGI (reference sequence). CDR3 size: 14 residues. Between the trimmed V and J ends, which lost 2 bases and 3 bases, there was a span of 8 bases. In DNA, the CDR3 is TGTGCCAGCAGTTACCGACAATCCAATCAGCCCCAGCATTTT. As protein: CASSYRQSNQPQHF.

V and J are TRBV27 and TRBJ2-1; 8 bases agree with TRBD2. Germline V gene data show CDR1 as MNHEY and CDR2 as SMNVEV (reference sequence). CDR3 length: 17 residues. Trimming at V came to 2 bases and at J to 0 bases, leaving 6 bases not matched to a gene. CDR3: CASSLNLAGSSYNEQFF. CDR3 DNA sequence: TGTGCCAGCAGTTTAAACCTAGCGGGCTCCTCCTACAATGAGCAGTTCTTC.

V is TRBV9 and J is TRBJ2-7, with 8 bases aligning to TRBD1. The CDR3 loop spans 12 amino acids. The ends lost 7 bases at V and 2 bases at J; junction bases unmatched: 2. Germline CDR1 reads SGDLS; CDR2 reads YYNGEE. CDR3 sequence reads: CASGTGPYEQYF. The CDR3 DNA is TGTGCCAGCGGGACAGGACCCTACGAGCAGTACTTC. The complete variable domain, with remaining parts taken from reference TRBV9 and TRBJ2-7, reads DSGVTQTPKHLITATGQRVTLRCSPRSGDLSVYWYQQSLDQGLQFLIQYYNGEERAKGNILERFSAQQFPDLHSELNLSSLELGDSALYFCASGTGPYEQYFGPGTRLTVT.

This chain uses TRBV2 with TRBJ2-6, with D tentatively TRBD2 (6 bases). CDR1 SNHLY and CDR2 FYNNEI come from the germline V gene. Trimming cost V 8 bases and J 1 base, with 18 bases left between them. This CDR3 region has 17 residues. CDR3 DNA sequence: TGTGCCAGCGGAAGGGACTCCGGTCCATCTGGGGCCAACGTCCTGACTTTC. As protein: CASGRDSGPSGANVLTF.

V is TRBV2 and J is TRBJ2-2, with unresolved D. The CDR3 length is 13 residues. Germline loops: CDR1 SNHLY, CDR2 FYNNEI. V was pared by 9 bases and J by 0 bases, with 8 bases between. The CDR3 coding sequence is TGTGCCAGTACAGACGCGAACACCGGGGAGCTGTTTTTT. Translating gives CASTDANTGELFF.